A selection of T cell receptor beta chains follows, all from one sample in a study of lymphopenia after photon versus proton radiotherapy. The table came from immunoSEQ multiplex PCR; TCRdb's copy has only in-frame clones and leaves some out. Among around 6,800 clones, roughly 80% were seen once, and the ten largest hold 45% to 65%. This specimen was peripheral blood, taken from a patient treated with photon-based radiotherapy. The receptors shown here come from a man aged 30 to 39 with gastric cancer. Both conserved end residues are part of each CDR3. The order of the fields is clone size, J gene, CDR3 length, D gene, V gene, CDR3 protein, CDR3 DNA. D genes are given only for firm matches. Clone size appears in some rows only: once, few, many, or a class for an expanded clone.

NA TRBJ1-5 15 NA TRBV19 CASSIAGGRDQPQHF TGTGCCAGTAGTATAGCGGGGGGAAGGGATCAGCCCCAGCATTTT
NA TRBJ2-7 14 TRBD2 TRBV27 CASRPGTSNYEQYF TGTGCCAGCAGGCCCGGGACTAGTAACTACGAGCAGTACTTC
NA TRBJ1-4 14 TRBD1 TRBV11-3 CASSLGQGDEKLFF TGTGCCAGCAGCTTAGGGCAGGGGGATGAAAAACTGTTTTTT
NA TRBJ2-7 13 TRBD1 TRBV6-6 CASSKGQGGEQYF TGTGCCAGCAGTAAGGGACAGGGGGGCGAGCAGTACTTC
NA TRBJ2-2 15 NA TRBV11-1 CASSLDMGNRWELFF TGTGCCAGCAGCTTAGACATGGGTAATAGGTGGGAGCTGTTTTTT
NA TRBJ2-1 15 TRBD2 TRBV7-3 CASSPIAGGLNEQFF TGTGCCAGCAGCCCAATAGCGGGAGGACTAAATGAGCAGTTCTTC
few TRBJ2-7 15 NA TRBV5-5 CASSLDPATGYEQYF TGTGCCAGCAGCTTGGATCCCGCGACAGGTTACGAGCAGTACTTC
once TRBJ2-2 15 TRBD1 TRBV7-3 CASSPGQGYTGELFF TGTGCCAGCAGCCCGGGACAGGGATACACCGGGGAGCTGTTTTTT
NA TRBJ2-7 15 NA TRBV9 CASSVNSGISYEQYF TGTGCCAGCAGCGTAAATTCAGGGATCTCCTACGAGCAGTACTTC
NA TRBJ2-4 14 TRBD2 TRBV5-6 CASSLSGGKNIQYF TGTGCCAGCAGCTTGTCGGGGGGCAAAAACATTCAGTACTTC
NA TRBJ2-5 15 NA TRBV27 CASSPKPRGLETQYF TGTGCCAGCAGTCCTAAACCACGGGGGCTGGAGACCCAGTACTTC
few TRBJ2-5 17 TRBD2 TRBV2 CASTTRTSGARGETQYF TGTGCCAGCACTACCCGGACTAGCGGGGCGAGGGGGGAGACCCAGTACTTC
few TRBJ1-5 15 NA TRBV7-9 CASTSSGAGSQPQHF TGTGCCAGCACCTCCAGTGGGGCAGGCAGTCAGCCCCAGCATTTT
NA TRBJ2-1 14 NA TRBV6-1 CASSEYGLKNEQFF TGTGCCAGCAGTGAATATGGGCTGAAAAATGAGCAGTTCTTC
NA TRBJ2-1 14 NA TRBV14 CASSQDLAVNEQFF TGTGCCAGCAGCCAAGATCTTGCAGTTAATGAGCAGTTCTTC
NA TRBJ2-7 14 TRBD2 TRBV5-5 CASSLAGFPYEQYF TGTGCCAGCAGCCTAGCGGGGTTTCCCTACGAGCAGTACTTC
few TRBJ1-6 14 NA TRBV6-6 CASSEGGYNSPLHF TGTGCCAGCAGCGAAGGTGGCTATAATTCACCCCTCCACTTT
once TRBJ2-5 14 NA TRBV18 CASSPPSEGETQYF TGTGCCAGCTCACCACCGTCCGAGGGAGAGACCCAGTACTTC
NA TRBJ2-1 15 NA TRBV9 CASSVAGGAGNEQFF TGTGCCAGCAGCGTAGCGGGGGGCGCGGGCAATGAGCAGTTCTTC
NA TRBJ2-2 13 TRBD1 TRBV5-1 CASSPDRAGELFF TGCGCCAGCAGCCCGGACAGGGCCGGGGAGCTGTTTTTT
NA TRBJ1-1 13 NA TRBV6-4 CASSAEENTEAFF TGTGCCAGCAGTGCCGAGGAGAACACTGAAGCTTTCTTT
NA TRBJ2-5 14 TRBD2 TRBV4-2 CASSHEGSGQTQYF TGTGCCAGCAGCCACGAAGGTAGCGGGCAGACCCAGTACTTC
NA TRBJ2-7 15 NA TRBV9 CASSVEGNRPEEQYF TGTGCCAGCAGCGTAGAAGGAAATCGCCCCGAGGAGCAGTACTTC
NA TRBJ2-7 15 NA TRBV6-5 CASRRKTGDSYEQYF TGTGCCAGCAGGAGGAAGACGGGAGACTCCTACGAGCAGTACTTC
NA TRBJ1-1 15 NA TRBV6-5 CASSVFPGRATEAFF TGTGCCAGCAGCGTATTCCCCGGCCGGGCAACTGAAGCTTTCTTT
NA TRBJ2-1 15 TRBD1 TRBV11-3 CASSVQGAQYNEQFF TGTGCCAGCAGCGTACAGGGGGCGCAGTACAATGAGCAGTTCTTC
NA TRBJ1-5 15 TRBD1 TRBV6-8 CASSRTGGLYQPQHF TGTGCCAGCAGTAGGACAGGGGGCCTTTATCAGCCCCAGCATTTT
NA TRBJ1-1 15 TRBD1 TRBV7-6 CASSLVAGGNTEAFF TGTGCCAGCAGCTTAGTGGCAGGGGGGAACACTGAAGCTTTCTTT
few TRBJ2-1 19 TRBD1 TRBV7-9 CASSQPTGEWGQQQNEQFF TGTGCCAGCAGCCAACCGACAGGGGAGTGGGGACAGCAACAAAATGAGCAGTTCTTC
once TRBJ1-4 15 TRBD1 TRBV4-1 CASSLSGTENEKLFF TGCGCCAGCAGCCTGTCCGGGACAGAAAATGAAAAACTGTTTTTT
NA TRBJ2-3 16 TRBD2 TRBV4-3 CASSQDVSGRADTQYF TGCGCCAGCAGCCAAGACGTTAGCGGGAGGGCAGATACGCAGTATTTT
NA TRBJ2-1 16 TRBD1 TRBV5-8 CASSPGGTGALNEQFF TGTGCCAGCAGCCCGGGAGGGACAGGGGCCCTCAATGAGCAGTTCTTC
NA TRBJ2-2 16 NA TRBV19 CASSIGPPEVTGELFF TGTGCCAGTAGTATCGGGCCACCTGAGGTCACCGGGGAGCTGTTTTTT
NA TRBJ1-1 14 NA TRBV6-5 CASSGDQENTEAFF TGTGCCAGCAGCGGGGACCAGGAAAACACTGAAGCTTTCTTT
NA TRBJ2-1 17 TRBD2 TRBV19 CASSIGLAGGPGNEQFF TGTGCCAGTAGTATTGGACTAGCGGGAGGGCCGGGGAATGAGCAGTTCTTC
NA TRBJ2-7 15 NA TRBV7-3 CASSQVADLSYEQYF TGCGCCAGCAGCCAAGTAGCGGACTTGTCCTACGAGCAGTACTTC
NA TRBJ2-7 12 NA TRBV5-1 CASSLNSHEQYF TGCGCCAGCAGCTTGAACAGTCACGAGCAGTACTTC
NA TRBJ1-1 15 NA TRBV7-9 CASSFGRAGNTEAFF TGTGCCAGCAGCTTCGGCAGGGCCGGGAACACTGAAGCTTTCTTT
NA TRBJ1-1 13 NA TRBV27 CASSLRKNTEAFF TGTGCCAGCAGCTTGCGGAAGAACACTGAAGCTTTCTTT
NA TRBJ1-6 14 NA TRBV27 CASSSAFQRSPLHF TGTGCCAGCAGTTCGGCCTTTCAGAGGTCACCCCTCCACTTT
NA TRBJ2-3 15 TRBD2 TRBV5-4 CASSPSGGRTDTQYF TGTGCCAGCAGCCCGAGCGGGGGTCGCACAGATACGCAGTATTTT
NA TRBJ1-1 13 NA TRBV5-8 CASSFRSNTEAFF TGTGCCAGCAGCTTCCGGTCGAACACTGAAGCTTTCTTT